This T cell receptor (beta chain) was sequenced in a study of shared clonotypes between healthy human individuals. Across the whole study: Ranging from 18 to 49 in age, donors were two women and three men. Study results and caveats: Naive subsets tended to show greater estimated richness than memory subsets. Clonotype sharing across a few donors was observed for roughly 5% of naive CD4 clonotypes.

With 5 bases removed from V and 5 bases from J, the gap between germline ends came to 13 bases. This CDR3 comprises 14 residues. CDR1 and CDR2 from the germline V gene are SGHTA and FQGTGA. About this clone itself: Its specificity is not known.

Execution of the assay was at deep level. The method was immunoSEQ multiplex PCR; TCRdb's version includes in-frame clones alone and lacks a portion of them. There are millions of clones in the sample; approximately 94% occur only once, and around 0.14% lies in the top ten. The sequence was collected from a young man in good health. Source material: naive CD4+ T cells sorted from blood. The subset here: CD45RA+ positively selected. The rearrangement links TRBV7-3 to TRBJ2-4, with D possibly TRBD1 on 8 matching bases. As DNA, the CDR3 is TGTGCCAGCAGCCCCACAGGGGGGGAAAACATTCAGTACTTC. This gives the protein CASSPTGGENIQYF.